Listed below are T cell receptor beta chains from one sample, sequenced in a study of blood T cells in healthy people across ages. TCRdb reanalysed the 5' RACE reads using MiXCR and keeps one entry per CDR3 protein. The table records roughly 720,000 distinct CDR3 sequences, 40% to 65% of them present only once. The sample taken for sequencing was blood. These TCRs come from a man of 80 years or more in good health. Each CDR3 is given with its conserved first and last residue. D genes are given only for firm matches. Clone size is not always given. Where it is, it says once, few, many or a class for expanded clones.

CDR3: CSAREQLLGGTEAFF
DNA: TGCAGTGCTAGAGAGCAACTCCTCGGGGGCACTGAAGCTTTCTTT
D: NA
J: TRBJ1-1
size: once
V: TRBV20-1

CDR3: CASSLGGTSGAYEQYF
DNA: TGTGCCAGCAGCTTGGGAGGGACTAGCGGAGCCTACGAGCAGTACTTC
D: TRBD2
J: TRBJ2-7
size: NA
V: TRBV7-3

CDR3: CASSPSGSMKEEQYF
DNA: TGCGCCAGCAGCCCTAGCGGGAGTATGAAGGAGGAGCAGTACTTC
D: TRBD2
J: TRBJ2-7
size: NA
V: TRBV5-1

CDR3: CASSEAGPGGYGYTF
DNA: TGCGCCAGCAGTGAGGCGGGCCCCGGGGGCTATGGCTACACCTTC
D: NA
J: TRBJ1-2
size: NA
V: TRBV10-2

CDR3: CASSLAFGEQYF
DNA: TGTGCCAGCAGCTTAGCGTTCGGCGAGCAGTACTTC
D: NA
J: TRBJ2-7
size: many
V: TRBV7-2

CDR3: CASKQGPDGYTF
DNA: TGTGCCAGCAAACAGGGTCCCGATGGCTACACCTTC
D: NA
J: TRBJ1-2
size: NA
V: TRBV6-2/TRBV6-3

CDR3: CASSPSTGSNEKLFF
DNA: TGTGCCAGCAGCCCTTCGACAGGGAGTAATGAAAAACTGTTTTTT
D: TRBD1
J: TRBJ1-4
size: NA
V: TRBV11-2

CDR3: CASSLRLGEDRYAYF
DNA: TGCGCCAGCAGCTTGAGGCTGGGAGAGGACAGATACGCGTATTTT
D: NA
J: TRBJ2-3
size: NA
V: TRBV5-1

CDR3: CASSEGTSGFSSYNEQFF
DNA: TGTGCCAGCAGTGAAGGGACTAGCGGGTTCTCATCCTACAATGAGCAGTTCTTC
D: TRBD2
J: TRBJ2-1
size: NA
V: TRBV6-1

CDR3: CASSEISTDTQYF
DNA: TGTGCCAGCAGTGAGATCTCCACAGATACGCAGTATTTT
D: NA
J: TRBJ2-3
size: few
V: TRBV2

CDR3: CASSSPGGLPNEKLFF
DNA: TGTGCCAGCAGCTCCCCAGGGGGCTTGCCTAATGAAAAACTGTTTTTT
D: TRBD1
J: TRBJ1-4
size: NA
V: TRBV7-9

CDR3: CASSWKGTDLLNQPQHF
DNA: TGTGCCAGCAGTTGGAAGGGGACAGACTTACTCAATCAGCCCCAGCATTTT
D: TRBD1
J: TRBJ1-5
size: few
V: TRBV27

CDR3: CASSTVWDTGDRINLNEQFF
DNA: TGCGCCAGCAGTACGGTGTGGGACACCGGGGACAGGATCAATTTGAATGAGCAGTTCTTC
D: TRBD1
J: TRBJ2-1
size: once
V: TRBV10-1

CDR3: CASGPGWEKQYF
DNA: TGTGCTAGTGGTCCAGGATGGGAGAAGCAGTACTTC
D: NA
J: TRBJ2-5
size: NA
V: TRBV12-5

CDR3: CASSFNNRSYEQYF
DNA: TGTGCCAGCAGCTTCAACAATAGGTCCTACGAGCAGTACTTC
D: NA
J: TRBJ2-7
size: NA
V: TRBV7-2

CDR3: CASSGSNSNQPQHF
DNA: TGTGCCAGCAGCGGGAGTAATAGCAATCAGCCCCAGCATTTT
D: NA
J: TRBJ1-5
size: NA
V: TRBV2

CDR3: CASTSTRGASRGGEQFF
DNA: TGCGCCAGCACCTCGACCCGGGGGGCTAGTCGAGGGGGTGAGCAGTTCTTC
D: NA
J: TRBJ2-1
size: NA
V: TRBV5-1

CDR3: CASSLEIAGVSEQFF
DNA: TGCGCCAGCAGCTTGGAGATAGCGGGAGTTAGTGAGCAGTTCTTC
D: TRBD2
J: TRBJ2-1
size: few
V: TRBV5-1

CDR3: CSVDGSYNEQFF
DNA: TGCAGCGTTGACGGCTCCTACAATGAGCAGTTCTTC
D: NA
J: TRBJ2-1
size: NA
V: TRBV29-1

CDR3: CSARDTGTTYSYEQYF
DNA: TGCAGTGCTAGAGATACCGGGACTACCTACTCCTACGAGCAGTACTTC
D: TRBD2
J: TRBJ2-7
size: few
V: TRBV20-1

CDR3: CASSPGQLYNEQFF
DNA: TGTGCCAGCTCACCAGGGCAGCTATACAATGAGCAGTTCTTC
D: NA
J: TRBJ2-1
size: NA
V: TRBV18

CDR3: CASSTQGANVLTF
DNA: TGTGCCAGCAGTACTCAAGGGGCCAACGTCCTGACTTTC
D: NA
J: TRBJ2-6
size: few
V: TRBV27

CDR3: CASSEDAREQYF
DNA: TGTGCCAGCAGTGAGGATGCGCGGGAGCAGTACTTC
D: NA
J: TRBJ2-7
size: NA
V: TRBV28

CDR3: CASSTTGEGYGYTF
DNA: TGCGCCAGCAGCACGACAGGGGAAGGGTATGGCTACACCTTC
D: TRBD1
J: TRBJ1-2
size: NA
V: TRBV5-1

CDR3: CASSVAGGGVVGYNEQFF
DNA: TGTGCCAGCAGCGTAGCCGGTGGGGGGGTAGTCGGCTACAATGAGCAGTTCTTC
D: TRBD2
J: TRBJ2-1
size: NA
V: TRBV9

CDR3: CASSQDLEGEQFF
DNA: TGTGCCAGCAGCCAAGATCTAGAAGGTGAGCAGTTCTTC
D: NA
J: TRBJ2-1
size: NA
V: TRBV3-1

CDR3: CASSSNLYEQYF
DNA: TGTGCCAGCAGCTCTAACCTGTACGAGCAGTACTTC
D: NA
J: TRBJ2-7
size: few
V: TRBV7-9

CDR3: CASSQWPGDTQYF
DNA: TGTGCCAGCAGTCAATGGCCCGGGGATACGCAGTATTTT
D: NA
J: TRBJ2-3
size: NA
V: TRBV7-3

CDR3: CSARGGGQGRTDTQYF
DNA: TGCAGTGCTAGGGGCGGGGGACAGGGTAGGACAGATACGCAGTATTTT
D: TRBD1
J: TRBJ2-3
size: NA
V: TRBV20-1

CDR3: CASSSGVLSYEQYF
DNA: TGTGCCAGCAGCTCGGGGGTTTTATCCTACGAGCAGTACTTC
D: NA
J: TRBJ2-7
size: few
V: TRBV6-1

CDR3: CASIRDTLSTDTQYF
DNA: TGCGCCAGCATCCGGGACACGCTAAGCACAGATACGCAGTATTTT
D: NA
J: TRBJ2-3
size: NA
V: TRBV5-1

CDR3: CSARTGNNQPQHF
DNA: TGCAGTGCTAGGACAGGGAATAATCAGCCCCAGCATTTT
D: TRBD1
J: TRBJ1-5
size: NA
V: TRBV20-1

CDR3: CASSPQPNFSNQPQHF
DNA: TGTGCCAGCAGCCCTCAGCCGAACTTTAGCAATCAGCCCCAGCATTTT
D: NA
J: TRBJ1-5
size: once
V: TRBV2

CDR3: CASSSRLAESYEQYF
DNA: TGCGCCAGCAGCTCGCGACTAGCGGAGTCCTACGAGCAGTACTTC
D: TRBD2
J: TRBJ2-7
size: NA
V: TRBV5-1

CDR3: CASRERVINEKLFF
DNA: TGTGCCAGCAGAGAACGGGTCATCAATGAAAAACTGTTTTTT
D: NA
J: TRBJ1-4
size: NA
V: TRBV2

CDR3: CASSDGGSRNEQYF
DNA: TGCGCCAGCAGTGATGGCGGGAGTCGGAACGAGCAGTACTTC
D: TRBD2
J: TRBJ2-7
size: NA
V: TRBV10-1

CDR3: CSVGWRDNEQFF
DNA: TGCAGCGTTGGTTGGCGCGACAATGAGCAGTTCTTC
D: NA
J: TRBJ2-1
size: many
V: TRBV29-1

CDR3: CATQDRRGQRFF
DNA: TGTGCCACCCAAGACAGACGTGGGCAACGGTTCTTC
D: NA
J: TRBJ2-1
size: few
V: TRBV10-3

CDR3: CASSTNRGSGANVLTF
DNA: TGTGCCAGCAGCACCAACAGGGGTTCCGGGGCCAACGTCCTGACTTTC
D: TRBD1
J: TRBJ2-6
size: few
V: TRBV13

CDR3: CATRDLGRGTDTQYF
DNA: TGTGCCACCCGTGATTTGGGCAGGGGGACAGATACGCAGTATTTT
D: TRBD1
J: TRBJ2-3
size: NA
V: TRBV24-1

CDR3: CSASRGGRSDTQYF
DNA: TGCAGTGCTAGTAGAGGGGGTAGGTCAGATACGCAGTATTTT
D: NA
J: TRBJ2-3
size: NA
V: TRBV20-1

CDR3: CSAGTSSSYEQYF
DNA: TGCAGTGCAGGGACGTCCAGCTCCTACGAGCAGTACTTC
D: NA
J: TRBJ2-7
size: NA
V: TRBV20-1

CDR3: CASSLGRENSPLHF
DNA: TGTGCCAGCAGCTTAGGCCGGGAGAATTCACCCCTCCACTTT
D: NA
J: TRBJ1-6
size: NA
V: TRBV7-2

CDR3: CSVGGGTSGTYEQYF
DNA: TGCAGCGTGGGGGGTGGGACTAGCGGAACCTACGAGCAGTACTTC
D: TRBD2
J: TRBJ2-7
size: NA
V: TRBV29-1